This entry lists 22 T cell receptor beta chains sequenced from one sample in a study of blood T cell repertoires in COVID-19. Sequencing was performed with immunoSEQ multiplex PCR; in TCRdb, only in-frame clones are kept and a portion is missing. The sample comprises 100,000 to 150,000 clones, roughly 72% of which are singletons, and around 6% rests with the top ten. Sequencing was done on a sample of peripheral blood. Receptors were obtained from a man aged 60 to 69 with acute or convalescent COVID-19.

In DNA form, the CDR3 reads TGTGCCAGTAGTATTCCCATCACAGATACGCAGTATTTT. It is translated as CASSIPITDTQYF. This sequence joins TRBV19 and TRBJ2-3; D is unclear. Trimming shortened V by 3 bases and J by 2 bases, and 6 bases separated the two germline ends. Germline V lookup: CDR1 LNHDA, CDR2 SQIVND (reference sequence). This CDR3 is built from 13 residues. Using reference TRBV19 and TRBJ2-3 for the parts outside the CDR3, the full variable domain is DGGITQSPKYLFRKEGQNVTLSCEQNLNHDAMYWYRQDPGQGLRLIYYSQIVNDFQKGDIAEGYSVSREKKESFPLTVTSAQKNPTAFYLCASSIPITDTQYFGPGTRLTVL.

The chain carries TRBV6-5 and TRBJ1-1, with 9 bases matching TRBD1. The V segment lost 4 bases and the J segment 6 bases; nucleotides outside the gene matches: 6. The CDR3 contains 14 residues. In germline, CDR1 is MNHEY, CDR2 SVGAGI. The CDR3 sequence is CASSFGQGRPEAFF. In nucleotides, the CDR3 is TGTGCCAGCAGTTTTGGACAGGGGAGGCCTGAAGCTTTCTTT.

The rearrangement links TRBV6-5 to TRBJ2-7, with TRBD2 matching over 16 bases. Trimming removed 8 bases from V and 6 bases from J; junction bases left unmatched: 7. Germline CDR1 reads MNHEY; CDR2 reads SVGAGI. The CDR3 has 15 amino acids. DNA of the CDR3: TGTGCCAGCGATGGGACTAGCGGGGGGGTGTTCGAGCAGTACTTC. Translation: CASDGTSGGVFEQYF.

In its sample, this clone was seen a few times. This chain links TRBV19 with TRBJ1-1; 8 bases align to TRBD1. CDR1 is LNHDA and CDR2 is SQIVND in the germline V gene (reference sequence). The CDR3 contains 14 residues. V lost 9 bases and J lost 3; bases outside the gene matches: 9. For the CDR3, the DNA is TGTGCCAGAATCCGGGACAGGAGATACACTGAAGCTTTCTTT. Its protein is CARIRDRRYTEAFF.

This chain uses TRBV5-4 with TRBJ2-1; tentative D call: TRBD1 (6 bases). CDR3 length: 16 residues. Germline V gene lookup returns CDR1 SGHNT and CDR2 YYREEE (reference sequence). The V end lost 4 bases, the J end lost 1 base, and 15 bases lay between the germline ends. The CDR3 DNA reads as TGTGCCAGCAGCCTAACCTCCGGACAGTCCTACAATGAGCAGTTCTTC. Protein sequence: CASSLTSGQSYNEQFF.

The J gene is TRBJ1-5, the V gene TRBV6-5, with TRBD1 matching over 8 bases. Germline V lookup: CDR1 MNHEY, CDR2 SVGAGI. The CDR3 has 15 amino acids. After removal of 0 bases from V and 7 bases from J, the junction contained 5 bases not matched to a gene. Here the CDR3 DNA reads TGTGCCAGCAGTTACTCGGGGGACAGGAGCCAGCCCCAGCATTTT. Protein sequence: CASSYSGDRSQPQHF.

The chain is built from TRBV11-3 and TRBJ2-1, with 12 positions matching TRBD2. The germline gives CDR1 SGHNT, CDR2 YENEEA. This CDR3 contains 16 residues. The J segment lost 3 bases and the V segment lost 5 bases, leaving 5 bases of the junction unmatched. This CDR3 is CASSTRLAGVYNEQFF. In DNA, the CDR3 is TGTGCCAGCAGCACTCGACTAGCGGGAGTCTACAATGAGCAGTTCTTC.

This sequence joins TRBV9 and TRBJ2-2; a possible D gene is TRBD2 (6 bases). CDR1 is SGDLS and CDR2 is YYNGEE in the germline V gene. CDR3 length: 16 amino acids. V lost 4 bases and J 6 bases, leaving 19 bases between the germline ends. CDR3 sequence: CASSPGGRGRAGELFF. The CDR3 nucleotides are TGTGCCAGCAGCCCCGGGGGTCGGGGAAGGGCCGGGGAGCTGTTTTTT.

The genes are TRBV29-1 and TRBJ2-3; the match to TRBD1 covers 8 bases. CDR3 length: 15 residues. The germline gives CDR1 SQVTM, CDR2 ANQGSEA. Trimming took 7 bases from V and 0 from J; bases not matched to a gene: 9. The CDR3 loop reads CSADSDRASTDTQYF. In DNA form, the CDR3 reads TGCAGCGCTGACTCGGACAGGGCTAGCACAGATACGCAGTATTTT.

J is TRBJ1-1 and V is TRBV9; D unresolved. V lost 2 bases, J lost 3 bases, and 11 bases lay in between. The germline V gene has CDR1 SGDLS and CDR2 YYNGEE. This CDR3 has 14 residues. CDR3 loop: CASSVESADTEAFF. The CDR3 DNA sequence: TGTGCCAGCAGCGTTGAATCAGCGGACACTGAAGCTTTCTTT.

The chain is built from TRBV23-1 and TRBJ1-5; 12 bases match TRBD1. TRBV23-1 carries the ORF label, with uncertain function. Unmatched junction bases numbered 9, after V lost 6 bases and J lost 3 bases. This CDR3 has 17 residues. The CDR3 coding sequence is TGCGCCAGCAGAACCGGGACAGGGGGCGCCTCCAATCAGCCCCAGCATTTT. Its protein is CASRTGTGGASNQPQHF.

The chain recombines TRBV3-1 (or the pseudogene TRBV3-2) with TRBJ2-1; D unresolved. Trimming took 1 base from V and 9 from J, leaving 13 bases between them. The germline CDR1 and CDR2 sequences are LGHDT and YNNKEL (reference sequence). The CDR3 totals 14 residues. The CDR3 loop reads CASSQVPQYGEQFF. The CDR3 nucleotides are TGTGCCAGCAGCCAAGTTCCACAGTACGGTGAGCAGTTCTTC.

The chain couples TRBV9 to TRBJ2-2, with 14 nucleotides matching TRBD2. Germline V CDR1 and CDR2: SGDLS, YYNGEE. There are 20 residues in the CDR3. With V trimmed by 4 bases and J by 5 bases, 16 bases remained unmatched. CDR3 in amino acids: CASSPGLAGGAGGHTGELFF. CDR3 nucleotide sequence: TGTGCCAGCAGCCCAGGACTAGCGGGGGGCGCCGGAGGCCATACCGGGGAGCTGTTTTTT.

V gene TRBV2 combines with J gene TRBJ2-1; TRBD2 might be the D (7 bases). The CDR3 totals 14 residues. Germline V lookup: CDR1 SNHLY, CDR2 FYNNEI. V was cut by 5 bases and J by 7 bases, with 15 bases left in between. CDR3 sequence: CASSRLAQGNEQFF. The CDR3 region has the DNA TGTGCCAGCAGTCGACTAGCCCAGGGGAATGAGCAGTTCTTC.

This chain links TRBV5-6 with TRBJ1-2; 10 nucleotides agree with TRBD1. The CDR3 is made up of 14 amino acids. V dropped 3 bases and J dropped 4; count of bases not matched to a gene: 3. CDR1 is SGHDT and CDR2 is YYEEEE in the germline V gene. DNA of the CDR3: TGTGCCAGCAGCTCCCGGACAGGGGGCTATGGCTACACCTTC. This translates into CASSSRTGGYGYTF.

The chain joins TRBV5-1 to TRBJ2-7; 11 bases align to TRBD2. The V gene end was trimmed by 2 bases and the J gene end by 3 bases; junction bases not matched to a gene: 1. Germline CDR1 is SGHRS and CDR2 is YFSETQ. There are 14 residues in the CDR3. This CDR3 reads CASSFTSGSYEQYF. Written as DNA, the CDR3 is TGCGCCAGCAGCTTCACTAGCGGGAGCTACGAGCAGTACTTC.

This chain uses TRBV7-9 with TRBJ1-1; the D is unclear. This CDR3 contains 12 residues. Trimming removed 3 bases from V and 4 bases from J, with 6 bases in between. Germline CDR1 and CDR2: SEHNR and FQNEAQ (reference sequence). The CDR3: CASSFLSTEAFF. CDR3 nucleotides: TGTGCCAGCAGCTTTCTGAGCACTGAAGCTTTCTTT.

This sequence joins TRBV4-1 and TRBJ2-7; D not certain. V was cut by 0 bases and J by 9 bases, with 18 bases left in between. The V gene's germline CDR1 is MGHRA and CDR2 YSYEKL. This CDR3 comprises 15 residues. The CDR3 is CASSQDFSHGVRQYF. The DNA for the CDR3 is TGCGCCAGCAGCCAAGATTTTAGCCACGGAGTCAGGCAGTACTTC.

V gene TRBV3-1 (or the pseudogene TRBV3-2) combines with J gene TRBJ1-6; the D gene is possibly TRBD1 (6 bases). CDR1 LGHDT and CDR2 YNNKEL come from the germline V gene (reference sequence). Trimming pared 1 base from V and 6 bases from J, leaving 13 bases between. This CDR3 has 16 amino acids. Here the CDR3 reads CASSQVLGGRNSPLHF. In DNA form, the CDR3 reads TGTGCCAGCAGCCAAGTTTTAGGGGGTCGTAATTCACCCCTCCACTTT.

This clone was picked up a small number of times. The J gene is TRBJ1-2, the V gene TRBV5-1, with D possibly TRBD1 on 6 matching bases. Looked up from germline, CDR1 is SGHRS and CDR2 is YFSETQ. Deletions cut 1 base from V and 2 bases from J, with 9 bases between. CDR3 size: 14 residues. The CDR3 here is CASSLSTGNYGYTF. CDR3 in DNA: TGCGCCAGCAGCTTGAGCACAGGGAACTATGGCTACACCTTC. Supplemented by reference TRBV5-1 and TRBJ1-2, the full variable domain reads KAGVTQTPRYLIKTRGQQVTLSCSPISGHRSVSWYQQTPGQGLQFLFEYFSETQRNKGNFPGRFSGRQFSNSRSEMNVSTLELGDSALYLCASSLSTGNYGYTFGSGTRLTVV.

The chain uses TRBV14 and TRBJ2-3; 9 bases map to TRBD2. V was clipped by 1 base and J by 5 bases; unmatched bases: 10. The CDR3 sequence is 17 residues long. The germline V gene has CDR1 SGHDN and CDR2 FVKESK. CDR3 amino acids: CASSQGYLSGGRDTQYF. The CDR3 region has the DNA TGTGCCAGCAGCCAAGGATACCTCAGCGGGGGGAGAGATACGCAGTATTTT.

The CDR3 loop is CASRERQGRNSGANVLTF. CDR3 sequence (DNA): TGTGCCAGTAGGGAAAGACAGGGGAGGAACTCTGGGGCCAACGTCCTGACTTTC. The chain recombines TRBV19 with TRBJ2-6, with 8 bases matching TRBD1. Per germline, CDR1 LNHDA and CDR2 SQIVND (reference sequence). After removal of 6 bases from V and 0 bases from J, the junction contained 10 bases not matched to a gene. This CDR3 region has 18 residues.